In its sample, the clone carrying this T cell receptor (beta chain) was seen many times. The entry originates in a study of CD8 T cells in ankylosing spondylitis. TCRdb processed the 5' RACE reads anew with MiXCR; each CDR3 protein has one entry. Of some 200,000 distinct CDR3 sequences listed, 9.5% to 15% were seen once; the top ten hold approximately 15%. The germline V and J ends were trimmed by 2 bases and 0 bases, with 2 bases remaining between them. Per the germline V gene, CDR1 is MRHNA and CDR2 is SNTAGT. CDR3 length: 14 residues. This chain uses TRBV6-4 with TRBJ2-6; D remains ambiguous. Material: blood, either unsorted or a sorted T cell fraction (not recorded which). This sequence was found in a male donor with ankylosing spondylitis or in good health (not recorded which). This CDR3 reads CASSDISGANVLTF. In DNA form, the CDR3 reads TGTGCCAGCAGTGACATCTCTGGGGCCAACGTCCTGACTTTC.